These T cell receptor beta chains were read from a single sample in a study of T cells in Graves' hyperthyroidism and ophthalmopathy. A single record per CDR3 protein comes from TCRdb applying MiXCR to the multiplex PCR reads. The sample carries approximately 600,000 distinct CDR3 sequences, 20% to 25% recorded once. Material: blood. The receptor source for this set is a man aged 25-40 years with Graves' ophthalmopathy. The CDR3 runs from the conserved cysteine through the conserved F or W. The order of the fields is clone size, D gene, V gene, J gene, CDR3 protein, CDR3 DNA. The D gene is left open where the match is weak. Some rows mark clone size as missing; the rest say once, few, many or name a class of expanded clone.

many	.	TRBV5-1	TRBJ2-3	CASSADGYFTDTQYF	TGCGCCAGCAGCGCGGATGGCTACTTCACAGATACGCAGTATTTT
many	.	TRBV2	TRBJ1-1	CASTEMNTEAFF	TGTGCCAGTACCGAGATGAACACTGAAGCTTTCTTT
few	.	TRBV6-1	TRBJ1-5	CASRGTSSNQPQHF	TGTGCCAGCAGGGGGACTTCCAGCAATCAGCCCCAGCATTTT
many	TRBD1	TRBV28	TRBJ2-7	CASCLTRDRTYEQYF	TGTGCCAGCTGTCTAACCCGGGACAGGACCTACGAGCAGTACTTC
.	TRBD1	TRBV4-1	TRBJ1-6	CASSQQTGRGYSPLHF	TGCGCCAGCAGCCAACAGACAGGGCGCGGATACTCACCCCTCCACTTT
few	TRBD1	TRBV28	TRBJ1-2	CASSLLEGTGAGYTF	TGTGCCAGCAGTTTATTGGAGGGGACAGGGGCTGGCTACACCTTC
.	.	TRBV5-5	TRBJ1-1	CASSWAGMNTEAFF	TGTGCCAGCAGTTGGGCAGGGATGAACACTGAAGCTTTCTTT
few	TRBD1	TRBV10-3	TRBJ1-1	CATQGADTEAFF	TGTGCCACGCAGGGGGCTGACACTGAAGCTTTCTTT
.	TRBD2	TRBV11-2	TRBJ2-3	CASSFLAGEDTDTQYF	TGTGCCAGCAGCTTTTTAGCGGGAGAGGACACAGATACGCAGTATTTT
.	TRBD1	TRBV6-1	TRBJ2-1	CASRAGQVYNEQFF	TGTGCCAGCAGGGCTGGACAGGTCTACAATGAGCAGTTCTTC
.	.	TRBV20-1	TRBJ2-7	CSAVLDSLSGQYF	TGCAGTGCTGTACTTGATTCCCTCTCCGGGCAGTACTTC
.	TRBD2	TRBV2	TRBJ2-5	CARGLAGQETQYF	TGTGCCAGGGGACTAGCGGGGCAAGAGACCCAGTACTTC
many	.	TRBV18	TRBJ1-5	CASSLQEGSNQPQHF	TGTGCCAGCTCGCTACAAGAAGGGAGCAATCAGCCCCAGCATTTT
few	.	TRBV24-1	TRBJ2-2	CATSEDRLSNTGELFF	TGTGCCACCAGTGAGGACCGACTCTCGAACACCGGGGAGCTGTTTTTT
once	.	TRBV7-2	TRBJ2-7	CASSPSTGDTHEQYF	TGTGCCAGCAGCCCTTCGACAGGCGATACCCACGAGCAGTACTTC
.	.	TRBV5-4	TRBJ1-4	CASSLEGGTAKLFF	TGTGCCAGCAGCTTGGAAGGGGGAACGGCAAAACTGTTTTTT
many	TRBD1	TRBV28	TRBJ1-5	CASRVTGGSNQPQHF	TGTGCCAGCAGGGTGACAGGGGGCAGCAATCAGCCCCAGCATTTT
many	TRBD1	TRBV12-3/TRBV12-4	TRBJ2-3	CASSLADRTEDTQYF	TGTGCCAGCAGTTTAGCGGACAGGACTGAGGATACGCAGTATTTT